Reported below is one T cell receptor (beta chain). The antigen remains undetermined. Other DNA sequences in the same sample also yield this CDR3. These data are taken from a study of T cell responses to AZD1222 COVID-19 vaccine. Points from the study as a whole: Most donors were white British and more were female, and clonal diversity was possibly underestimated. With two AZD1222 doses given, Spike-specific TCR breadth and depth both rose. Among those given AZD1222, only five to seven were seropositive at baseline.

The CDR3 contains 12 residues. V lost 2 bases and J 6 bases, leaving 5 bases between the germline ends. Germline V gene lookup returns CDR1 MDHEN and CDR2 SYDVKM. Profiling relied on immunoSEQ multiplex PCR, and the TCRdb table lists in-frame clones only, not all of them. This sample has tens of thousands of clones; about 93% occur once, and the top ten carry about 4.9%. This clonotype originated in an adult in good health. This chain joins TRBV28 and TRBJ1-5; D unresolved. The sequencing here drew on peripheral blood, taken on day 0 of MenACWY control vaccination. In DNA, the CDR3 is TGTGCCAGCAGTTTACTTGGTCAGCCCCAGCATTTT. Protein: CASSLLGQPQHF.